These 15 T cell receptor beta chains share one sample of origin, sequenced in a study of control samples from healthy donors and cancer patients. The protocol was immunoSEQ multiplex PCR, while the TCRdb copy is restricted to in-frame clones and leaves out a portion. In the table there are 120,000 or so clones, more than 85% of which are singletons. Input material: blood. These receptors were obtained from a man aged 18 to 29 in good health.

V usage is TRBV30 and J usage is TRBJ1-2, with a possible D match to TRBD1 (6 bases). The V and J ends lost 3 bases and 4 bases respectively, with 9 bases between them. From germline, CDR1 is GTSNPN and CDR2 SVGIG (reference sequence). This CDR3 contains 12 residues. CDR3 nucleotide sequence: TGTGCCTGGAGCCAGGGGACCTATGGCTACACCTTC. It is translated as CAWSQGTYGYTF.

CDR3 residues: CASSFNYEQYF. The CDR3 DNA reads TGTGCCAGCAGTTTCAATTACGAGCAGTACTTC. The chain combines TRBV2 with TRBJ2-7; D is unresolved. The CDR3 contains 11 residues. Trimming removed 5 bases at V and 4 bases at J, with 6 bases between. From germline, CDR1 is SNHLY and CDR2 FYNNEI.

This sequence joins TRBV6-6 and TRBJ2-7, with TRBD2 matching over 7 bases. Trimming cost V 6 bases and J 0 bases; bases outside gene matches: 8. Germline CDR1 MNHNY, CDR2 SVGAGI (reference sequence). The CDR3 sequence is 15 residues long. CDR3 protein: CASSRRREASYEQYF. CDR3 coding DNA: TGTGCCAGCAGCCGCCGACGGGAGGCCTCCTACGAGCAGTACTTC.

The chain couples TRBV28 to TRBJ2-7; possible D gene TRBD1, 5 bases. With 3 bases removed from V and 4 bases from J, the gap between germline ends came to 10 bases. The CDR3 runs to 13 residues. CDR1 is MDHEN, CDR2 SYDVKM, per germline. Here the CDR3 reads CASSLAPGYEQYF. The CDR3 nucleotides are TGTGCCAGCAGTTTGGCCCCAGGGTACGAGCAGTACTTC.

The genes are TRBV7-2 and TRBJ1-2; unclear D gene. The CDR3 is made up of 16 amino acids. Germline V gives CDR1 SGHTA, CDR2 FQGNSA. V shed 4 bases and J shed 2 bases, with 17 bases lying between them. The CDR3 sequence: CASSSPGLGRNYGYTF. The DNA for the CDR3 is TGTGCCAGCAGCTCGCCGGGCCTCGGCCGAAACTATGGCTACACCTTC. The full variable domain, completed using reference TRBV7-2 and TRBJ1-2, is GAGVSQSPSNKVTEKGKDVELRCDPISGHTALYWYRQSLGQGLEFLIYFQGNSAPDKSGLPSDRFSAERTGGSVSTLTIQRTQQEDSAVYLCASSSPGLGRNYGYTFGSGTRLTVV.

This rearrangement joins TRBV7-6 to TRBJ1-3; D gene uncertain. V lost 4 bases and J lost 3, with 7 bases in between. Germline V gives CDR1 SGHVS, CDR2 FNYEAQ. CDR3 length: 13 residues. The CDR3 here is CASSSGGGNTIYF. In DNA form, the CDR3 reads TGTGCCAGCAGCTCCGGCGGTGGAAACACCATATATTTT.

This clone occurred once. The chain combines TRBV2 with TRBJ1-1; 7 bases are shared with TRBD1. The CDR3 length is 13 residues. Germline trimming cut 3 bases from V and 6 bases from J; bases unmatched to any gene: 4. Germline V CDR1 and CDR2: SNHLY, FYNNEI. The CDR3 DNA reads TGTGCCAGCAGTGAGACAGGGACCCCTGAAGCTTTCTTT. Protein sequence: CASSETGTPEAFF.

V usage is TRBV7-9 and J usage is TRBJ2-7; no reliable D call. The CDR3 runs to 17 residues. The germline gives CDR1 SEHNR, CDR2 FQNEAQ (reference sequence). V was clipped by 0 bases and J by 0 bases, with 15 bases between them. CDR3 DNA: TGTGCCAGCAGCTTAGCAGGTGGGCCGACCAGCTCCTACGAGCAGTACTTC. It encodes CASSLAGGPTSSYEQYF. Filled out from reference TRBV7-9 and TRBJ2-7, the complete variable domain reads DTGVSQNPRHKITKRGQNVTFRCDPISEHNRLYWYRQTLGQGPEFLTYFQNEAQLEKSRLLSDRFSAERPKGSFSTLEIQRTEQGDSAMYLCASSLAGGPTSSYEQYFGPGTRLTVT.

V usage is TRBV5-1 and J usage is TRBJ2-3; tentatively, D is TRBD2 (6 bases). Germline lookup yields CDR1 SGHRS and CDR2 YFSETQ. This CDR3 comprises 16 residues. Trimming removed 4 bases from V and 0 bases from J, with 15 bases in between. The CDR3 is CASSARGGKSTDTQYF. CDR3 sequence (DNA): TGCGCCAGCAGCGCGAGGGGCGGGAAAAGCACAGATACGCAGTATTTT.

The chain couples TRBV6-5 to TRBJ1-6, with D possibly being TRBD1 (6 bases). Germline loops: CDR1 MNHEY, CDR2 SVGAGI. Trimming removed 4 bases at V and 8 bases at J, with 12 bases between. The CDR3 covers 14 residues. CDR3 sequence (DNA): TGTGCCAGCAGTTCGGGGGGCAATCATTCACCCCTCCACTTT. Translated, it gives CASSSGGNHSPLHF.

This clone appeared once. V and J are TRBV15 and TRBJ2-2; 12 positions match TRBD2. In germline, CDR1 is LNHNV, CDR2 YYDKDF (reference sequence). V shed 2 bases and J 3 bases; nucleotides not matched to a gene: 4. The CDR3 is made up of 17 amino acids. Here the CDR3 DNA reads TGTGCCACCAGCAGATCCCGGACTAGCGGGGACACCGGGGAGCTGTTTTTT. This encodes CATSRSRTSGDTGELFF.

CDR3 DNA sequence: TGTGCCAGCAGCCTAGTCCTGGACAGGGACTCTAAGCAGCCCCAGCATTTT. It translates to CASSLVLDRDSKQPQHF. The chain is built from TRBV7-8 and TRBJ1-5, with 8 bases lining up with TRBD1. V was clipped by 5 bases and J by 7 bases; unmatched bases: 16. Germline V lookup: CDR1 SGHVS, CDR2 FQNEAQ. The CDR3 has 17 residues. Variable domain in full (rest from reference TRBV7-8 and TRBJ1-5): GAGVSQSPRYKVAKRGQDVALRCDPISGHVSLFWYQQALGQGPEFLTYFQNEAQLDKSGLPSDRFFAERPEGSVSTLKIQRTQQEDSAVYLCASSLVLDRDSKQPQHFGDGTRLSIL.

The rearrangement links TRBV30 to TRBJ2-1; D is ambiguous. Trimming left V 2 bases short and J 7 bases short, with 6 bases between. Germline assignment: CDR1 GTSNPN and CDR2 SVGIG (reference sequence). CDR3 length equals 11 residues. The CDR3 coding sequence is TGTGCCTGGAGTCCCGGTAATGAGCAGTTCTTC. This codes for CAWSPGNEQFF.

This chain links TRBV3-1 (or the pseudogene TRBV3-2) with TRBJ1-2, with unresolved D. CDR1 LGHDT and CDR2 YNNKEL come from the germline V gene (reference sequence). The CDR3 sequence is 11 residues long. The germline V and J ends were trimmed by 2 bases and 8 bases, with 6 bases remaining between them. The CDR3 sequence is CASSQMSGYTF. The CDR3 nucleotides read TGTGCCAGCAGCCAAATGAGCGGCTACACCTTC.

The chain joins TRBV11-3 to TRBJ1-3, with D unclear. Germline loops: CDR1 SGHNT, CDR2 YENEEA. The CDR3 is 16 residues long. Trimming stripped 3 bases from V and 4 bases from J, with 16 bases between. CDR3 in amino acids: CASSFSEGQSGNTIYF. The CDR3 region has the DNA TGTGCCAGCAGCTTCTCCGAGGGCCAATCCGGAAACACCATATATTTT.